These 25 T cell receptor beta chains originate from one sample sequenced in a study of CD8+ T cells in alopecia areata. Extracted RNA was reverse transcribed, and the resulting cDNA served as sequencing template. Repertoires were generated with immunoSEQ multiplex PCR, while TCRdb's copy carries only in-frame clones and drops some. The data hold more than 100,000 clones, with 53% observed a single time. Treatment defined: oral pan-JAK inhibitor, 5-10 mg twice daily. The sequences come from CD4+ T cells sorted from blood, collected at week 4, from a patient treated with tofacitinib. The origin of the receptors is a human donor with alopecia areata.

This clone was observed a few times. The chain employs TRBV10-2 and TRBJ1-5, with unresolved D. The CDR3 sequence is 13 residues long. Trimming pared 0 bases from V and 11 bases from J, leaving 11 bases between. CDR1 and CDR2 from the germline V gene are WSHSY and SAAADI. For the CDR3, the DNA is TGCGCCAGCAGTGAGTCGCCGGCGGTGGCCCAGCATTTT. Amino acid sequence: CASSESPAVAQHF.

This chain's CDR3 is CSVEPTNEQFF. CDR3 coding DNA: TGCAGCGTTGAACCCACGAATGAGCAGTTCTTC. The gene calls are TRBV29-1 and TRBJ2-1; D gene ambiguous. CDR3 size: 11 residues. V lost 2 bases and J lost 7, with 6 bases in between. Germline lookup yields CDR1 SQVTM and CDR2 ANQGSEA.

J is TRBJ2-5 and V is TRBV7-2, with D unclear. From germline, CDR1 is SGHTA and CDR2 FQGNSA. This CDR3 is 14 amino acids long. With 3 bases removed from V and 7 bases from J, the gap between germline ends came to 15 bases. In nucleotides, the CDR3 is TGTGCCAGCAGCTTCAGCGAGGCGAAGGGGACCCAGTACTTC. It specifies CASSFSEAKGTQYF.

This chain connects TRBV5-6 to TRBJ1-2, with unresolved D. The CDR3 is made up of 13 amino acids. Trimming stripped 1 base from V and 2 bases from J, with 6 bases between. Germline V gene sequence: CDR1 SGHDT, CDR2 YYEEEE. The DNA for the CDR3 is TGTGCCAGCAGCTTGATCGAGAACTATGGCTACACCTTC. This codes for CASSLIENYGYTF.

The J gene is TRBJ2-3, the V gene TRBV30; 13 positions match TRBD2. Trimming at V came to 2 bases and at J to 4 bases, leaving 3 bases not matched to a gene. Germline V lookup: CDR1 GTSNPN, CDR2 SVGIG (reference sequence). The CDR3 runs to 15 residues. The CDR3 reads CAWSRTSGGADTQYF. CDR3 in DNA: TGTGCCTGGAGTAGGACTAGCGGGGGCGCAGATACGCAGTATTTT.

This clone has just one count. This chain connects TRBV30 to TRBJ2-1; TRBD2 matches 14 bases. The CDR3 totals 13 residues. Trimming at V came to 4 bases and at J to 14 bases, leaving 7 bases not matched to a gene. In germline, CDR1 is GTSNPN, CDR2 SVGIG (reference sequence). The CDR3 loop is CAWTKTSGGAKFF. As DNA, the CDR3 is TGTGCCTGGACCAAGACTAGCGGGGGGGCGAAGTTCTTC.

The chain joins TRBV5-1 to TRBJ2-2, with 9 bases lining up with TRBD1. Germline-derived CDR1 and CDR2 are SGHRS and YFSETQ. V lost 3 bases to trimming and J lost 6 bases; unmatched junction nucleotides: 6. The CDR3 consists of 15 residues. The CDR3: CASSSATGGSGELFF. CDR3 sequence (DNA): TGCGCCAGCAGCTCCGCTACAGGGGGCTCCGGGGAGCTGTTTTTT.

This chain connects TRBV29-1 to TRBJ1-1, with a possible D match to TRBD1 (5 bases). The CDR3 runs to 12 residues. V was clipped by 3 bases and J by 5 bases, with 10 bases between them. Germline lookup yields CDR1 SQVTM and CDR2 ANQGSEA. Written as DNA, the CDR3 is TGCAGCGTTGACCAAACAGGTACTGAAGCTTTCTTT. This translates into CSVDQTGTEAFF.

This chain connects TRBV27 to TRBJ2-5; 7 bases fit TRBD2. The germline V gene encodes CDR1 MNHEY and CDR2 SMNVEV (reference sequence). The length of the CDR3 is 14 residues. J lost 4 bases, V lost 6 bases, and 8 bases had no gene match. The CDR3 DNA follows: TGTGCCAGCAGCCGACCGGGGAGGGGAGAGACCCAGTACTTC. This translates into CASSRPGRGETQYF.

The rearrangement joins TRBV19 to TRBJ1-5; D ambiguous. With 8 bases removed from V and 5 bases from J, the gap between germline ends came to 16 bases. This CDR3 is built from 14 residues. Germline-derived CDR1 and CDR2 are LNHDA and SQIVND (reference sequence). The CDR3 DNA is TGTGCCAGTTGTGAAGGGCAGGTGGATCAGCCCCAGCATTTT. Translating it yields CASCEGQVDQPQHF.

The CDR3 loop is CSVEGLSEQYF. The CDR3 DNA follows: TGCAGCGTTGAAGGCCTCAGCGAGCAGTACTTC. The V call is TRBV29-1, the J call TRBJ2-7; D gene uncertain. Germline CDR1 SQVTM, CDR2 ANQGSEA. The CDR3 covers 11 residues. V lost 1 base, J lost 6 bases, and 7 bases lay in between.

The rearrangement links TRBV7-9 to TRBJ1-2; D not certain. There are 13 residues in the CDR3. CDR1 and CDR2 from the germline V gene are SEHNR and FQNEAQ (reference sequence). V was shortened by 0 bases and J by 7 bases, with 9 bases between the two germline ends. CDR3: CASSLAEESGYTF. CDR3 nucleotides: TGTGCCAGCAGCTTAGCAGAGGAAAGTGGCTACACCTTC.

This clone was detected ten times or more. V is TRBV29-1 and J is TRBJ2-7, with D possibly matching TRBD1 (5 bases). CDR3 size: 13 residues. V was pared by 3 bases and J by 1 base, with 10 bases between. CDR1 is SQVTM, CDR2 ANQGSEA, per germline. CDR3 in DNA: TGCAGCGTTGATTTCTCAGGGTCCTACGAGCAGTACTTC. Its translation: CSVDFSGSYEQYF.

This chain links TRBV27 with TRBJ1-6; 12 bases line up with TRBD1. The germline CDR1 and CDR2 sequences are MNHEY and SMNVEV (reference sequence). With 5 bases clipped from V and 9 bases from J, the junction kept 14 bases outside the gene matches. The CDR3 is made up of 18 amino acids. The chain's CDR3 is CASSDGTGGAGFSSPLHF. CDR3 DNA sequence: TGTGCCAGCAGTGACGGGACAGGGGGCGCCGGTTTCAGTTCACCCCTCCACTTT.

The chain links TRBV19 to TRBJ1-1, with 11 bases aligning to TRBD1. The CDR3 contains 15 residues. After removal of 4 bases from V and 3 bases from J, the junction contained 4 bases not matched to a gene. CDR1 and CDR2 from the germline V gene are LNHDA and SQIVND (reference sequence). CDR3 region: CASSTGQGAYTEAFF. The CDR3 DNA reads as TGTGCCAGTAGTACCGGACAGGGGGCGTACACTGAAGCTTTCTTT.

In its sample, this clone was seen a few times. V gene TRBV4-1 combines with J gene TRBJ2-7, with 7 bases lining up with TRBD2. Germline V CDR1 and CDR2: MGHRA, YSYEKL. V trimming: 3 bases; J trimming: 4 bases; junction bases outside the gene matches: 15. The CDR3 covers 17 residues. CDR3 nucleotides: TGCGCCAGCAGCCACACTTTCAAAAGGGGTAGCGGGTACGAGCAGTACTTC. This encodes CASSHTFKRGSGYEQYF.

A few counts support this clone. The chain recombines TRBV5-1 with TRBJ2-7; 10 nucleotides line up with TRBD2. V shed 4 bases, J shed 7 bases, and the junction held 14 bases outside the gene matches. This CDR3 spans 16 amino acids. From germline, CDR1 is SGHRS and CDR2 YFSETQ. Here the CDR3 DNA reads TGCGCCAGCAGCACCTCGTCTAGCGGGGGCCCGAGGGAGCAGTACTTC. It codes for CASSTSSSGGPREQYF.

A few counts support this clone. The V call is TRBV30, the J call TRBJ1-1; D not certain. The V end was cut by 3 bases, the J end by 1 base, with 15 bases between. Germline CDR1 reads GTSNPN; CDR2 reads SVGIG (reference sequence). This CDR3 has 15 residues. The CDR3 coding sequence is TGTGCCTGGAGGAGGAAGGGCGGATCGAACACTGAAGCTTTCTTT. This codes for CAWRRKGGSNTEAFF.

The chain couples TRBV30 to TRBJ2-3, with TRBD2 as a possible D gene (6 bases). V dropped 1 base and J dropped 3 bases, with 20 bases sitting between them. In germline, CDR1 is GTSNPN, CDR2 SVGIG (reference sequence). CDR3 length: 17 residues. The CDR3 DNA reads as TGTGCCTGGAGTGCTGGCGGGGCGGGGTCTTCTACAGATACGCAGTATTTT. It is translated as CAWSAGGAGSSTDTQYF.

This clone was seen only a few times. The gene calls are TRBV30 and TRBJ1-2; 7 bases map to TRBD1. CDR1 GTSNPN and CDR2 SVGIG come from the germline V gene (reference sequence). CDR3 length: 13 amino acids. V lost 0 bases, J lost 8 bases, and 6 bases stayed unmatched. The CDR3 spells CAWSVVRGEGYTF. CDR3 sequence (DNA): TGTGCCTGGAGTGTAGTCAGGGGGGAAGGCTACACCTTC.

The chain links TRBV15 to TRBJ2-3; 9 nucleotides agree with TRBD1. V was clipped by 5 bases and J by 3 bases; unmatched bases: 6. Germline V gene data show CDR1 as LNHNV and CDR2 as YYDKDF (reference sequence). The CDR3 consists of 15 residues. The CDR3 is CATSHRDRETDTQYF. CDR3 bases: TGTGCCACCAGCCACCGGGACAGGGAAACAGATACGCAGTATTTT.

The chain carries TRBV30 and TRBJ2-1, with 12 nucleotides matching TRBD2. The CDR3 extends over 14 amino acids. Germline trimming cut 8 bases from V and 6 bases from J; bases unmatched to any gene: 8. Germline assignment: CDR1 GTSNPN and CDR2 SVGIG (reference sequence). CDR3 sequence reads: CARRTSGTRNEQFF. Written as DNA, the CDR3 is TGTGCCCGAAGGACTAGCGGGACGCGCAATGAGCAGTTCTTC.

This clone was seen a few times. This chain connects TRBV14 to TRBJ1-1; 9 nucleotides match TRBD1. This CDR3 is 15 amino acids long. Germline values: CDR1 SGHDN, CDR2 FVKESK. The trim removed 4 bases at V and 0 bases at J, leaving 3 bases unmatched. CDR3: CASSPWTGVNTEAFF. CDR3 sequence (DNA): TGTGCCAGCAGCCCTTGGACAGGGGTGAACACTGAAGCTTTCTTT.

The rearrangement uses TRBV5-1 and TRBJ2-2, with D uncertain. The V and J ends lost 3 bases and 5 bases respectively, with 8 bases between them. The V gene's germline CDR1 is SGHRS and CDR2 YFSETQ. The CDR3 spans 13 residues. DNA for the CDR3: TGCGCCAGCAGCTCCAGCGATACCGGGGAGCTGTTTTTT. Translating gives CASSSSDTGELFF. The full variable domain, completed using reference TRBV5-1 and TRBJ2-2, is KAGVTQTPRYLIKTRGQQVTLSCSPISGHRSVSWYQQTPGQGLQFLFEYFSETQRNKGNFPGRFSGRQFSNSRSEMNVSTLELGDSALYLCASSSSDTGELFFGEGSRLTVL.

The chain recombines TRBV30 with TRBJ1-4; TRBD1 aligns across 9 bases. J was trimmed by 5 bases and V by 2 bases; bases with no gene match: 3. Germline assignment: CDR1 GTSNPN and CDR2 SVGIG (reference sequence). This CDR3 region has 14 residues. The CDR3 loop is CAWSRTGGNEKLFF. The CDR3 nucleotides read TGTGCCTGGAGTAGAACAGGGGGCAATGAAAAACTGTTTTTT.